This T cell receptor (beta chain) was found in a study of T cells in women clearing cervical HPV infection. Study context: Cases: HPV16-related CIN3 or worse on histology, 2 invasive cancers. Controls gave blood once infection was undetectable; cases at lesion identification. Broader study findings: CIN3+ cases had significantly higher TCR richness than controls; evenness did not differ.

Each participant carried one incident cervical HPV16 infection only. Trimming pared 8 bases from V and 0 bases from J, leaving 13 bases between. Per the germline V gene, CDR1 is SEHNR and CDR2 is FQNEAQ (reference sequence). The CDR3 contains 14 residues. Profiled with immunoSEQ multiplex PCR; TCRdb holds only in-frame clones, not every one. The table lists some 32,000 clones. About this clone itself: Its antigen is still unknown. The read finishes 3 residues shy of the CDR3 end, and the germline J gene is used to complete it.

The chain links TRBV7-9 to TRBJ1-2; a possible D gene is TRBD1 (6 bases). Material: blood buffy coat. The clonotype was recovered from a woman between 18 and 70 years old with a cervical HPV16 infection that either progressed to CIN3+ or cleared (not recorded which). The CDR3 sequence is CASVWDTTNYGYTF. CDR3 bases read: TGTGCCAGCGTTTGGGACACTACTAACTATGGC. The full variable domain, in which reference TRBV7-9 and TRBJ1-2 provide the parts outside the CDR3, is DTGVSQNPRHKITKRGQNVTFRCDPISEHNRLYWYRQTLGQGPEFLTYFQNEAQLEKSRLLSDRFSAERPKGSFSTLEIQRTEQGDSAMYLCASVWDTTNYGYTFGSGTRLTVV.